Presented here are 22 T cell receptor beta chains from one specimen sequenced in a study of T cell changes during pregnancy in multiple sclerosis. Produced via immunoSEQ multiplex PCR; TCRdb's table is partial and in-frame only. The table lists some 52,000 clones, around 94% of them singletons, with approximately 0.25% in the top ten. This specimen consisted of CD4+ T cells from peripheral blood mononuclear cells, obtained in the third trimester of pregnancy. The receptors stem from a female donor with multiple sclerosis, enrolled in a pregnancy study.

The rearrangement joins TRBV7-2 to TRBJ2-1, with a weak D call TRBD2 (6 bases). CDR3 length equals 16 residues. Germline CDR1 is SGHTA and CDR2 is FQGNSA. Trimming left V 5 bases short and J 2 bases short, with 16 bases between. The CDR3 loop is CASSTPERAAYNEQFF. CDR3 DNA: TGTGCCAGCAGCACCCCCGAGCGGGCCGCCTACAATGAGCAGTTCTTC.

The CDR3 region has the DNA TGTGCCAGCAGCTCCGGACTACTCCCTTCCCACAATGAGCAGTTCTTC. Translated: CASSSGLLPSHNEQFF. This chain connects TRBV7-3 to TRBJ2-1; a weak D match, TRBD2 (6 bases). CDR1 SGHTA and CDR2 FQGTGA come from the germline V gene. The CDR3 has 16 residues. V lost 4 bases, J lost 5 bases, and 18 bases lay in between.

The V gene is TRBV27, the J gene TRBJ1-2; D uncertain. V was trimmed by 3 bases and J by 0 bases, leaving 8 bases between them. The length of the CDR3 is 14 residues. Germline V lookup: CDR1 MNHEY, CDR2 SMNVEV (reference sequence). The CDR3 region has the DNA TGTGCCAGCAGTTTTTCAGCGGCTAACTATGGCTACACCTTC. As protein: CASSFSAANYGYTF.

CDR3 sequence (DNA): TGTGCCAGCAGCCGGGGAGCGGAAGGATACAATGAGCAGTTCTTC. Translation gives CASSRGAEGYNEQFF. The chain carries TRBV7-7 and TRBJ2-1; D is perhaps TRBD2 (5 bases). The CDR3 totals 15 residues. Trimming left V 5 bases short and J 4 bases short, with 15 bases between. Per germline, CDR1 SSHAT and CDR2 FNYEAQ (reference sequence).

V usage is TRBV5-1 and J usage is TRBJ2-3, with 8 nucleotides matching TRBD2. CDR3 length: 17 residues. V trimming: 3 bases; J trimming: 1 base; junction bases outside the gene matches: 10. Germline V gene lookup returns CDR1 SGHRS and CDR2 YFSETQ. The CDR3 protein is CASSWSRGGRGTDTQYF. CDR3 sequence (DNA): TGCGCCAGCAGCTGGTCCCGGGGGGGACGGGGCACAGATACGCAGTATTTT. Looking up the rest from reference TRBV5-1 and TRBJ2-3 gives the full variable domain: KAGVTQTPRYLIKTRGQQVTLSCSPISGHRSVSWYQQTPGQGLQFLFEYFSETQRNKGNFPGRFSGRQFSNSRSEMNVSTLELGDSALYLCASSWSRGGRGTDTQYFGPGTRLTVL.

The chain has TRBV2 and TRBJ1-5; 10 bases match TRBD1. Germline V lookup: CDR1 SNHLY, CDR2 FYNNEI. The CDR3 is 15 residues long. Trimming took 8 bases from V and 6 from J; bases not matched to a gene: 10. The CDR3 sequence: CASGQRTGGSQPQHF. In nucleotides, the CDR3 is TGTGCCAGCGGCCAGCGGACAGGGGGTTCTCAGCCCCAGCATTTT.

The chain links TRBV5-5 to TRBJ1-5; no clear D gene. Trimming removed 1 base at V and 5 bases at J, with 16 bases between. Germline lookup yields CDR1 SGHKS and CDR2 YYEKEE (reference sequence). The CDR3 runs 16 residues. CDR3: CASSLIMSTGYQPQHF. CDR3 DNA: TGTGCCAGCAGCTTGATTATGTCGACGGGGTATCAGCCCCAGCATTTT.

The chain couples TRBV18 to TRBJ2-1; TRBD2 aligns across 8 bases. Unmatched junction bases numbered 4, after V lost 5 bases and J lost 4 bases. There are 14 residues in the CDR3. Germline assignment: CDR1 KGHSH and CDR2 LQKENI. The CDR3 is CASSGTSGYNEQFF. The CDR3 DNA sequence: TGTGCCAGCTCAGGCACTAGCGGTTACAATGAGCAGTTCTTC.

In this sample, this clone turned up a few times. The CDR3 reads CAIGSTGNTEAFF. The CDR3 nucleotides are TGTGCCATCGGGTCTACAGGGAACACTGAAGCTTTCTTT. The gene calls are TRBV10-3 and TRBJ1-1; possible D gene TRBD1, 5 bases. CDR1 ENHRY and CDR2 SYGVKD come from the germline V gene. V was pared by 8 bases and J by 1 base, with 11 bases between. This CDR3 region has 13 residues.

In this sample, this clone turned up once. V and J are TRBV10-3 and TRBJ2-7; 8 bases are a match to TRBD1. The trim removed 5 bases at V and 3 bases at J, leaving 6 bases unmatched. Germline V gives CDR1 ENHRY, CDR2 SYGVKD. This CDR3 contains 14 residues. The CDR3 nucleotides are TGTGCCATCAGTCAGGACAGGGAAGTCTACGAGCAGTACTTC. This sequence encodes CAISQDREVYEQYF.

V and J are TRBV28 and TRBJ2-3; D not resolved. This CDR3 is 12 amino acids long. Trimming took off 5 bases at V and 10 bases at J, with 13 bases between the two ends. CDR1 and CDR2 from the germline V gene are MDHEN and SYDVKM. The CDR3 loop reads CASSLQWKAQYF. In DNA form, the CDR3 reads TGTGCCAGCAGTCTACAGTGGAAGGCGCAGTATTTT.

The J gene is TRBJ1-1, the V gene TRBV18; 10 nucleotides agree with TRBD1. V dropped 3 bases and J dropped 4; count of bases not matched to a gene: 8. The germline gives CDR1 KGHSH, CDR2 LQKENI. CDR3 length: 16 amino acids. The CDR3 coding sequence is TGTGCCAGCTCACCCCTCGCTCGGGACAGGGGCACTGAAGCTTTCTTT. Translated, it gives CASSPLARDRGTEAFF.

The chain couples TRBV25-1 to TRBJ1-5, with unresolved D. There are 14 residues in the CDR3. With 3 bases removed from V and 4 bases from J, the gap between germline ends came to 10 bases. Germline V gene sequence: CDR1 MGHDK, CDR2 SYGVNS. The CDR3 bases are TGTGCCAGCAGTGATCCTACTACGAATCAGCCCCAGCATTTT. It encodes CASSDPTTNQPQHF.

V usage is TRBV7-6 and J usage is TRBJ1-3, with D possibly matching TRBD1 (6 bases). V shed 4 bases and J shed 4 bases, with 11 bases lying between them. Germline lookup yields CDR1 SGHVS and CDR2 FNYEAQ. This CDR3 spans 14 amino acids. The CDR3 coding sequence is TGTGCCAGCAGCTCGGGACATTTCGGAAACACCATATATTTT. Translation: CASSSGHFGNTIYF.

CDR3 sequence: CASSPPLARADEKLFF. In DNA form, the CDR3 reads TGTGCCAGTAGTCCCCCCTTAGCCAGGGCGGATGAAAAACTGTTTTTT. The V call is TRBV19, the J call TRBJ1-4; the D gene is possibly TRBD1 (5 bases). Germline V gene data show CDR1 as LNHDA and CDR2 as SQIVND (reference sequence). Trimming took 5 bases from V and 6 from J, leaving 19 bases between them. CDR3 size: 16 residues.

This chain uses TRBV6-6 with TRBJ2-1; 8 bases are shared with TRBD2. The CDR3 loop spans 15 amino acids. Per the germline V gene, CDR1 is MNHNY and CDR2 is SVGAGI (reference sequence). V dropped 6 bases and J dropped 2; count of bases not matched to a gene: 6. This CDR3 reads CASSAGRGAYNEQFF. The CDR3 nucleotides are TGTGCCAGCAGCGCAGGGCGGGGGGCCTACAATGAGCAGTTCTTC.

The sample holds one count of this clone. The J gene is TRBJ2-7, the V gene TRBV7-9; TRBD2 aligns across 10 bases. The CDR3 length is 14 residues. The germline V gene encodes CDR1 SEHNR and CDR2 FQNEAQ (reference sequence). V shed 3 bases and J 6 bases; nucleotides not matched to a gene: 5. The CDR3 reads CASSFSGLATEQYF. CDR3 sequence (DNA): TGTGCCAGCAGCTTTTCGGGACTAGCGACCGAGCAGTACTTC.

V and J are TRBV6-6 and TRBJ1-1; maybe TRBD1 (6 bases). The V and J ends lost 5 bases and 4 bases respectively, with 14 bases between them. This CDR3 is 14 amino acids long. Looked up from germline, CDR1 is MNHNY and CDR2 is SVGAGI (reference sequence). CDR3 coding DNA: TGTGCCAGCAGTCCCACAGGGAGGGTCACTGAAGCTTTCTTT. As protein: CASSPTGRVTEAFF.

J is TRBJ2-2 and V is TRBV30; possible D gene TRBD1, 6 bases. Trimming took off 0 bases at V and 0 bases at J, with 14 bases between the two ends. Germline V CDR1 and CDR2: GTSNPN, SVGIG (reference sequence). The CDR3 sequence is 17 residues long. CDR3 nucleotides: TGTGCCTGGAGTGTACTAGTAGGACAGCCGAACACCGGGGAGCTGTTTTTT. Its protein product is CAWSVLVGQPNTGELFF.

The chain carries TRBV2 and TRBJ1-2; TRBD1 matches 7 bases. Germline loops: CDR1 SNHLY, CDR2 FYNNEI. This CDR3 contains 13 residues. V lost 11 bases to trimming and J lost 1 base; unmatched junction nucleotides: 7. The CDR3 DNA sequence: TGTGCCGGGATACAGGGGTATAACTATGGCTACACCTTC. It encodes CAGIQGYNYGYTF.

This chain links TRBV2 with TRBJ2-5, with 7 bases fitting TRBD2. The CDR3 covers 16 residues. Germline V gene sequence: CDR1 SNHLY, CDR2 FYNNEI. V shed 1 base, J shed 4 bases, and the junction held 9 bases outside the gene matches. DNA of the CDR3: TGTGCCAGCAGTGAAGGGTCCGGGGGAGGGCCAGAGACCCAGTACTTC. Translation gives CASSEGSGGGPETQYF.

In nucleotides, the CDR3 is TGTGCCATCGGACTAGCGGGGAATACGCAGTATTTT. This codes for CAIGLAGNTQYF. This rearrangement joins TRBV27 to TRBJ2-3; 12 nucleotides agree with TRBD2. The V gene's germline CDR1 is MNHEY and CDR2 SMNVEV (reference sequence). CDR3 length: 12 amino acids. The V and J ends lost 10 bases and 7 bases, in that order; junction bases with no gene match: 3.